The 12 T cell receptor beta chains listed next were all sequenced from one sample in a study of cytomegalovirus exposure and HLA in healthy donors. The primer mix had 60 Vbeta and 13 Jbeta primers. Produced via immunoSEQ multiplex PCR; TCRdb's table is partial and in-frame only. The sample records 120,000 or so clones, roughly 72% being singletons. The specimen sequenced was PBMCs. These receptors all come from a man in his forties in good health and CMV-seropositive.

The chain employs TRBV28 and TRBJ2-4; 12 nucleotides agree with TRBD2. This CDR3 spans 15 amino acids. Germline V gene sequence: CDR1 MDHEN, CDR2 SYDVKM. The J segment lost 7 bases and the V segment lost 6 bases, leaving 7 bases of the junction unmatched. As DNA, the CDR3 is TGTGCCAGCAGCCTCCTAGCGGGGGGGCACAACATTCAGTACTTC. It translates to CASSLLAGGHNIQYF.

The chain couples TRBV5-1 to TRBJ2-5; 7 bases are a match to TRBD2. Germline-derived CDR1 and CDR2 are SGHRS and YFSETQ. The CDR3 extends over 14 amino acids. J lost 4 bases, V lost 4 bases, and 7 bases had no gene match. DNA of the CDR3: TGCGCCAGCAGCGGGGGGGGATGGGGAGAGACCCAGTACTTC. Translating it yields CASSGGGWGETQYF.

This clone was detected a few times. The chain combines TRBV2 with TRBJ2-7, with TRBD1 matching 7 bases. After removal of 5 bases from V and 1 base from J, the junction contained 5 bases not matched to a gene. The CDR3 is 14 amino acids. Germline-derived CDR1 and CDR2 are SNHLY and FYNNEI. CDR3 in amino acids: CASSLDRASYEQYF. CDR3 coding DNA: TGTGCCAGCAGTTTAGACAGGGCGTCCTACGAGCAGTACTTC.

The genes are TRBV10-1 and TRBJ1-2; D is undetermined. The V gene lost 4 bases and the J gene lost 6 bases, with 9 bases spanning the gap. The CDR3 covers 12 residues. The germline gives CDR1 WNHNN, CDR2 SYGVQD (reference sequence). The CDR3 sequence: CASSVPRNGYTF. CDR3 coding DNA: TGCGCCAGCAGTGTTCCGCGGAATGGCTACACCTTC.

This chain joins TRBV6-5 and TRBJ2-3, with D maybe TRBD1 (6 bases). Trimming took 4 bases from V and 0 from J, leaving 8 bases between them. Looked up from germline, CDR1 is MNHEY and CDR2 is SVGAGI. The CDR3 totals 14 residues. The CDR3 loop reads CASSWTESTDTQYF. The CDR3 region has the DNA TGTGCCAGCAGTTGGACAGAAAGCACAGATACGCAGTATTTT.

The chain combines TRBV19 with TRBJ1-2; 9 bases fit TRBD1. With V trimmed by 7 bases and J by 9 bases, 9 bases remained unmatched. CDR3 length equals 13 residues. CDR1 is LNHDA, CDR2 SQIVND, per germline (reference sequence). The DNA for the CDR3 is TGTGCCAGTAATCGGGACAGGGCGAGTCGCTACACCTTC. Encoded protein: CASNRDRASRYTF.

The rearrangement joins TRBV29-1 to TRBJ2-5; TRBD1 aligns across 9 bases. V was pared by 6 bases and J by 2 bases, with 7 bases of the junction left unmatched. This CDR3 is 14 amino acids long. CDR1 and CDR2 (germline): SQVTM, ANQGSEA. The CDR3: CSVGTGGVQETQYF. CDR3 DNA sequence: TGCAGCGTGGGTACAGGGGGCGTACAAGAGACCCAGTACTTC.

The chain is built from TRBV4-3 and TRBJ2-3, with a weak D call TRBD1 (5 bases). The CDR3 is 14 amino acids. Germline loops: CDR1 LGHNA, CDR2 YSLEER. Trimming shortened V by 1 base and J by 6 bases, and 11 bases separated the two germline ends. The CDR3 bases are TGCGCCAGCAGCCAAGGGGGCATGTTGGATACGCAGTATTTT. It codes for CASSQGGMLDTQYF.

The V gene is TRBV5-1, the J gene TRBJ2-5; 7 bases are a match to TRBD2. Germline lookup yields CDR1 SGHRS and CDR2 YFSETQ. The CDR3 has 17 residues. V was clipped by 0 bases and J by 0 bases; unmatched bases: 8. The CDR3 bases are TGCGCCAGCAGCTTGGGAGTTATAGCGGGTTACCAAGAGACCCAGTACTTC. This encodes CASSLGVIAGYQETQYF.

This sequence joins TRBV5-6 and TRBJ1-4; no clear D. The CDR3 runs to 14 residues. Per germline, CDR1 SGHDT and CDR2 YYEEEE. Trimming pared 2 bases from V and 9 bases from J, leaving 14 bases between. The CDR3 spells CASSFRDSWQKLFF. The CDR3 DNA follows: TGTGCCAGCAGCTTCCGGGATAGCTGGCAAAAACTGTTTTTT.

V is TRBV7-3 and J is TRBJ2-2; 7 nucleotides agree with TRBD2. Germline loops: CDR1 SGHTA, CDR2 FQGTGA. This CDR3 has 15 residues. J was trimmed by 7 bases and V by 1 base; bases with no gene match: 6. In nucleotides, the CDR3 is TGTGCCAGCAGCTTAAGCGCGGGAGACCGCGGGGAGCTGTTTTTT. Its translation: CASSLSAGDRGELFF.

The chain carries TRBV5-1 and TRBJ2-2; 7 bases are shared with TRBD1. V shed 5 bases, J shed 5 bases, and the junction held 9 bases outside the gene matches. CDR1 is SGHRS, CDR2 YFSETQ, per germline. The CDR3 loop spans 15 amino acids. Here the CDR3 reads CASRERTGLTGELFF. For the CDR3, the DNA is TGCGCCAGCAGGGAACGGACAGGTTTAACCGGGGAGCTGTTTTTT.